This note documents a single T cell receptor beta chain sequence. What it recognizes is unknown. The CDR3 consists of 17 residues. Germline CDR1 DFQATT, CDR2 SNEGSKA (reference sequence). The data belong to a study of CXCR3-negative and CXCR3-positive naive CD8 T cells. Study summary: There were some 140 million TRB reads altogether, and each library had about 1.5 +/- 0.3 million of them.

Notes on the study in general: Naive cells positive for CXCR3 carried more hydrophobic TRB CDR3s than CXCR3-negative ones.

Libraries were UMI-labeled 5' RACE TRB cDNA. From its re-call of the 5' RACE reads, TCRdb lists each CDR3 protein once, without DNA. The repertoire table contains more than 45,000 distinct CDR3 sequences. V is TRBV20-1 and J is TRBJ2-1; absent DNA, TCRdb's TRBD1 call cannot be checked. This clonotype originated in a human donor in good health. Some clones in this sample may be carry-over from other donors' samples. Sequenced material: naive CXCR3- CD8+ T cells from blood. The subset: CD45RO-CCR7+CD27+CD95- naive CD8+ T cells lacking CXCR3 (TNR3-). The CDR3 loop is CSARDTLVERGMNEQFF.